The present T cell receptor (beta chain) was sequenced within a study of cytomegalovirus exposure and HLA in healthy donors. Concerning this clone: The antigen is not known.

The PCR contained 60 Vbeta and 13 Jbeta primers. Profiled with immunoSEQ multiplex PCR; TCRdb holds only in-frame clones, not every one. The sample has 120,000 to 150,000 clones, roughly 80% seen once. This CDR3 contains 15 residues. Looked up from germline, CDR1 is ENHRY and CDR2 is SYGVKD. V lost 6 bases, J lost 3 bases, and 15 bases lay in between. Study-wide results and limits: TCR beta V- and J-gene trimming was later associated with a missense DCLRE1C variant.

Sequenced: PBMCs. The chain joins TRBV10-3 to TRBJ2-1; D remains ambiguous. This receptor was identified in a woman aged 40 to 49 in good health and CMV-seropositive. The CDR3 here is CAISSTAANYNEQFF. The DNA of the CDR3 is TGTGCCATCAGCTCAACGGCGGCCAACTACAATGAGCAGTTCTTC.